The 31 T cell receptor beta chains listed next were all sequenced from one sample in a study of T cell changes during pregnancy in multiple sclerosis. The repertoire was sequenced with immunoSEQ multiplex PCR; TCRdb's copy has only in-frame clones and lacks some. The sample carries 69,000 or so clones, approximately 92% recorded once. The sequences come from peripheral blood, collected before pregnancy. Receptors were obtained from a female donor with multiple sclerosis, enrolled in a pregnancy study.

The chain has TRBV9 and TRBJ2-2; 14 bases map to TRBD2. The V and J ends lost 0 bases and 5 bases, in that order; junction bases with no gene match: 3. The CDR3 is 17 residues long. Germline V gene lookup returns CDR1 SGDLS and CDR2 YYNGEE. CDR3 DNA sequence: TGTGCCAGCAGCGTAGAGACTAGCGGGAGGGGTACCGGGGAGCTGTTTTTT. This encodes CASSVETSGRGTGELFF.

The J gene is TRBJ1-5, the V gene TRBV7-2, with a tentative D call TRBD1 (5 bases). V was trimmed by 4 bases and J by 11 bases, leaving 9 bases between them. The CDR3 loop spans 11 amino acids. Per the germline V gene, CDR1 is SGHTA and CDR2 is FQGNSA. The CDR3 region is CASSSGGSQHF. The CDR3, as DNA: TGTGCCAGCAGCTCCGGGGGATCCCAGCATTTT.

The V gene is TRBV7-9, the J gene TRBJ2-1; 8 bases are shared with TRBD2. The CDR3 contains 14 residues. V dropped 5 bases and J dropped 8; count of bases not matched to a gene: 8. Germline-derived CDR1 and CDR2 are SEHNR and FQNEAQ (reference sequence). CDR3 sequence: CASSREASGHEQFF. The CDR3 region has the DNA TGTGCCAGCAGCCGAGAGGCTAGCGGGCATGAGCAGTTCTTC.

The chain recombines TRBV27 with TRBJ2-4; no clear D gene. Germline V gives CDR1 MNHEY, CDR2 SMNVEV (reference sequence). Deletions cut 4 bases from V and 4 bases from J, with 8 bases between. The CDR3 is made up of 13 amino acids. CDR3 in DNA: TGTGCCAGCAGTTCTTTCCTTAAAAACATTCAGTACTTC. This gives the protein CASSSFLKNIQYF.

This clone was recorded once. The chain carries TRBV4-3 and TRBJ1-5, with no clear D. CDR3 length: 15 amino acids. Trimming stripped 0 bases from V and 4 bases from J, with 10 bases between. Per germline, CDR1 LGHNA and CDR2 YSLEER. As DNA, the CDR3 is TGCGCCAGCAGCCAAGATGAGACACAAAATCAGCCCCAGCATTTT. Amino acid sequence: CASSQDETQNQPQHF.

V usage is TRBV9 and J usage is TRBJ2-2; 10 nucleotides agree with TRBD2. V lost 0 bases and J lost 7; bases outside the gene matches: 6. The CDR3 extends over 16 amino acids. Germline CDR1 SGDLS, CDR2 YYNGEE. The CDR3 nucleotides are TGTGCCAGCAGCGTAGGAGCGGGAGGGCCCATCGGGGAGCTGTTTTTT. Its translation: CASSVGAGGPIGELFF.

The chain joins TRBV7-9 to TRBJ2-4; maybe TRBD2 (5 bases). Trimming shortened V by 1 base and J by 8 bases, and 15 bases separated the two germline ends. The CDR3 is 15 amino acids. CDR1 and CDR2 (germline): SEHNR, FQNEAQ (reference sequence). The CDR3 nucleotides are TGTGCCAGCAGCTTAGAAGGTGGGAAAGCGGACATTCAGTACTTC. It translates to CASSLEGGKADIQYF.

The J gene is TRBJ2-1, the V gene TRBV7-6, with 8 positions matching TRBD2. Unmatched junction bases numbered 7, after V lost 5 bases and J lost 10 bases. This CDR3 has 13 residues. Germline CDR1 and CDR2: SGHVS and FNYEAQ. CDR3 coding DNA: TGTGCCAGCAGCCCAAATCCGGGAGGGGAGCAGTTCTTC. Amino acids: CASSPNPGGEQFF.

The chain is built from TRBV7-2 and TRBJ2-1, with a possible D match to TRBD2 (5 bases). Germline CDR1 is SGHTA and CDR2 is FQGNSA. The CDR3 length is 13 residues. Trimming removed 5 bases from V and 8 bases from J, with 13 bases in between. The CDR3 here is CASSGLSWDEQFF. The CDR3 DNA sequence: TGTGCCAGCAGCGGACTCTCTTGGGATGAGCAGTTCTTC.

The chain employs TRBV19 and TRBJ1-5; D is ambiguous. The CDR3 covers 13 residues. Trimming shortened V by 5 bases and J by 0 bases, and 5 bases separated the two germline ends. Germline CDR1 is LNHDA and CDR2 is SQIVND (reference sequence). CDR3 in amino acids: CASSVNSNQPQHF. DNA of the CDR3: TGTGCCAGTAGTGTCAATAGCAATCAGCCCCAGCATTTT.

This clone was counted a single time. The V call is TRBV7-9, the J call TRBJ1-2, with a possible D match to TRBD1 (6 bases). Germline V gene data show CDR1 as SEHNR and CDR2 as FQNEAQ (reference sequence). Trimming left V 5 bases short and J 7 bases short, with 23 bases between. CDR3 length equals 16 residues. The CDR3 DNA reads as TGTGCCAGCAGCAAAGACGGACAGATGAGGATAGGTGGCTACACCTTC. It codes for CASSKDGQMRIGGYTF.

The chain links TRBV5-8 to TRBJ2-7, with TRBD1 identical over 8 bases. The CDR3 sequence is 13 residues long. After removal of 4 bases from V and 3 bases from J, the junction contained 3 bases not matched to a gene. The germline V gene has CDR1 SGHTS and CDR2 YDEGEE. This CDR3 reads CASSRDRIYEQYF. Written as DNA, the CDR3 is TGTGCCAGCAGCCGGGACAGGATCTACGAGCAGTACTTC. The full variable domain, rest sourced from reference TRBV5-8 and TRBJ2-7, is EAGVTQSPTHLIKTRGQQATLRCSPISGHTSVYWYQQALGLGLQFLLWYDEGEERNRGNFPPRFSGRQFPNYSSELNVNALELEDSALYLCASSRDRIYEQYFGPGTRLTVT.

The chain combines TRBV7-8 with TRBJ2-7; 7 positions match TRBD2. The CDR3 extends over 13 amino acids. V lost 8 bases to trimming and J lost 2 bases; unmatched junction nucleotides: 6. Germline V gene sequence: CDR1 SGHVS, CDR2 FQNEAQ. The CDR3 spells CASGPGGPYEQYF. CDR3 sequence (DNA): TGTGCCAGCGGTCCGGGAGGCCCCTACGAGCAGTACTTC.

V gene TRBV7-3 combines with J gene TRBJ1-1; the match to TRBD1 covers 12 bases. The germline V gene has CDR1 SGHTA and CDR2 FQGTGA. The CDR3 has 16 residues. V shed 1 base and J 4 bases; nucleotides not matched to a gene: 4. CDR3 loop: CASSLMGQGAGTEAFF. The DNA of the CDR3 is TGTGCCAGCAGCTTAATGGGACAGGGGGCTGGCACTGAAGCTTTCTTT.

The chain combines TRBV7-2 with TRBJ2-1, with 9 bases lining up with TRBD2. The CDR3 is made up of 16 amino acids. Germline assignment: CDR1 SGHTA and CDR2 FQGNSA. V gave up 5 bases and J gave up 3 bases; unmatched junction bases: 8. The CDR3 sequence is CASSPRLAELYNEQFF. The DNA of the CDR3 is TGTGCCAGCAGCCCCCGACTAGCGGAACTCTACAATGAGCAGTTCTTC. Looking up the rest from reference TRBV7-2 and TRBJ2-1 gives the full variable domain: GAGVSQSPSNKVTEKGKDVELRCDPISGHTALYWYRQSLGQGLEFLIYFQGNSAPDKSGLPSDRFSAERTGGSVSTLTIQRTQQEDSAVYLCASSPRLAELYNEQFFGPGTRLTVL.

The chain employs TRBV4-3 and TRBJ1-2; 8 nucleotides match TRBD1. Looked up from germline, CDR1 is LGHNA and CDR2 is YSLEER. This CDR3 spans 16 amino acids. V was clipped by 0 bases and J by 4 bases; unmatched bases: 7. CDR3 DNA: TGCGCCAGCAGCCAAGATATTGCAGGGGGCGCCTATGGCTACACCTTC. As protein: CASSQDIAGGAYGYTF.

The chain employs TRBV10-1 and TRBJ2-2; D is uncertain. Germline CDR1 and CDR2: WNHNN and SYGVQD (reference sequence). Between the trimmed V and J ends, which lost 0 bases and 2 bases, there was a span of 19 bases. The CDR3 covers 19 residues. As DNA, the CDR3 is TGCGCCAGCAGTGAGTCGAATGGATGGGCGCGATCTAACACCGGGGAGCTGTTTTTT. Its protein is CASSESNGWARSNTGELFF.

This clone was seen a single time. This chain joins TRBV5-6 and TRBJ1-3, with a possible D match to TRBD1 (5 bases). The germline V and J ends were trimmed by 2 bases and 1 base, with 16 bases remaining between them. Germline V gene sequence: CDR1 SGHDT, CDR2 YYEEEE. The CDR3 covers 17 residues. CDR3 sequence (DNA): TGTGCCAGCAGCTTTACAGGCGGGACGATATCTGGAAACACCATATATTTT. It translates to CASSFTGGTISGNTIYF.

The chain recombines TRBV29-1 with TRBJ2-5; maybe TRBD2 (5 bases). Trimming took off 4 bases at V and 0 bases at J, with 9 bases between the two ends. Germline CDR1 SQVTM, CDR2 ANQGSEA. The CDR3 loop spans 13 amino acids. CDR3 sequence reads: CSVGEWDQETQYF. The CDR3 region has the DNA TGCAGCGTTGGGGAGTGGGACCAAGAGACCCAGTACTTC. Together with reference TRBV29-1 and TRBJ2-5, the CDR3 gives the full variable domain: SAVISQKPSRDICQRGTSLTIQCQVDSQVTMMFWYRQQPGQSLTLIATANQGSEATYESGFVIDKFPISRPNLTFSTLTVSNMSPEDSSIYLCSVGEWDQETQYFGPGTRLLVL.

The gene calls are TRBV19 and TRBJ1-1, with unresolved D. V was cut by 6 bases and J by 1 base, with 9 bases left in between. The CDR3 totals 13 residues. From germline, CDR1 is LNHDA and CDR2 SQIVND (reference sequence). The CDR3 DNA sequence: TGTGCCAGTAGCGACCGGGGGAACACTGAAGCTTTCTTT. Translated, it gives CASSDRGNTEAFF.

The chain links TRBV29-1 to TRBJ2-1; TRBD1 is a possible D gene (5 bases). The length of the CDR3 is 11 residues. V lost 6 bases and J 10 bases, leaving 13 bases between the germline ends. Germline CDR1 and CDR2: SQVTM and ANQGSEA. The CDR3 loop reads CSVGRVGEQFF. CDR3 coding DNA: TGCAGCGTCGGCAGGGTGGGGGAGCAGTTCTTC.

The V call is TRBV19, the J call TRBJ2-3; D remains ambiguous. The CDR3 totals 14 residues. Germline values: CDR1 LNHDA, CDR2 SQIVND (reference sequence). V was cut by 5 bases and J by 0 bases, with 9 bases left in between. The chain's CDR3 is CASSPAGSTDTQYF. The CDR3 DNA sequence: TGTGCCAGTAGTCCTGCCGGGAGCACAGATACGCAGTATTTT.

CDR3 residues: CASRRDRGRSGANVLTF. CDR3 nucleotide sequence: TGTGCCAGCCGCCGGGACAGGGGGCGATCCGGGGCCAACGTCCTGACTTTC. The chain employs TRBV2 and TRBJ2-6; 12 nucleotides align to TRBD1. This CDR3 contains 17 residues. The germline CDR1 and CDR2 sequences are SNHLY and FYNNEI. The junction had 9 bases not matched to a gene; V was cut back by 8 bases and J by 4 bases.

The gene calls are TRBV30 and TRBJ1-2; no firm D call. With 2 bases removed from V and 4 bases from J, the gap between germline ends came to 5 bases. Germline V gene lookup returns CDR1 GTSNPN and CDR2 SVGIG (reference sequence). This CDR3 has 11 amino acids. The CDR3 spells CAWSPIYGYTF. CDR3 DNA sequence: TGTGCCTGGAGTCCCATCTATGGCTACACCTTC. Variable domain in full (rest from reference TRBV30 and TRBJ1-2): SQTIHQWPATLVQPVGSPLSLECTVEGTSNPNLYWYRQAAGRGLQLLFYSVGIGQISSEVPQNLSASRPQDRQFILSSKKLLLSDSGFYLCAWSPIYGYTFGSGTRLTVV.

The rearrangement joins TRBV6-1 to TRBJ2-7; D possibly corresponds to TRBD1 (5 bases). Trimming took off 1 base at V and 3 bases at J, with 16 bases between the two ends. Germline CDR1 reads MNHNS; CDR2 reads SASEGT. The CDR3 is 16 amino acids. The CDR3 nucleotides are TGTGCCAGCAGTGAAGACAGGTTGACCCGAAACTACGAGCAGTACTTC. Translating gives CASSEDRLTRNYEQYF.

This sequence joins TRBV7-9 and TRBJ2-5; 8 positions match TRBD2. Trimming at V came to 8 bases and at J to 3 bases, leaving 2 bases not matched to a gene. The CDR3 is made up of 12 amino acids. Germline V gives CDR1 SEHNR, CDR2 FQNEAQ (reference sequence). In nucleotides, the CDR3 is TGTGCCAGCCGGGGACTAGAAGAGACCCAGTACTTC. This sequence encodes CASRGLEETQYF.

This chain joins TRBV6-5 and TRBJ2-1; a weak D match, TRBD1 (6 bases). The length of the CDR3 is 15 residues. The germline V gene has CDR1 MNHEY and CDR2 SVGAGI. The ends were cut back, 0 bases at V and 4 bases at J, with 10 bases in the middle. CDR3 in amino acids: CASSYSRGGYNEQFF. The CDR3 DNA sequence: TGTGCCAGCAGTTACTCGAGAGGGGGTTACAATGAGCAGTTCTTC.

This rearrangement joins TRBV27 to TRBJ2-2; the D gene is possibly TRBD2 (5 bases). V lost 0 bases, J lost 6 bases, and 11 bases lay in between. This CDR3 spans 15 amino acids. CDR1 MNHEY and CDR2 SMNVEV come from the germline V gene (reference sequence). This CDR3 is CASSLSSGVPGELFF. The CDR3 DNA reads as TGTGCCAGCAGTTTATCTTCCGGGGTCCCCGGGGAGCTGTTTTTT.

The gene calls are TRBV4-2 and TRBJ1-2; D possibly corresponds to TRBD1 (5 bases). This CDR3 is 13 amino acids long. Deletions cut 1 base from V and 6 bases from J, with 9 bases between. Germline CDR1 is LGHNA and CDR2 is YNFKEQ. The CDR3 DNA reads TGTGCCAGCAGCCAAGGTACAGGAGATGGCTACACCTTC. This encodes CASSQGTGDGYTF.

This clone is a singleton in its sample. V and J are TRBV11-2 and TRBJ2-1; 8 nucleotides align to TRBD2. V dropped 1 base and J dropped 3; count of bases not matched to a gene: 8. The CDR3 runs 17 residues. Germline V gives CDR1 SGHAT, CDR2 FQNNGV. The chain's CDR3 is CASSLGRLGLVYNEQFF. CDR3 sequence (DNA): TGTGCCAGCAGCTTAGGTCGGCTGGGACTAGTCTACAATGAGCAGTTCTTC.

This chain connects TRBV7-3 to TRBJ2-7; 8 positions match TRBD2. Germline V gives CDR1 SGHTA, CDR2 FQGTGA. The CDR3 sequence is 15 residues long. V dropped 4 bases and J dropped 0; count of bases not matched to a gene: 5. The CDR3 spells CASSSRGGSSYEQYF. The CDR3 DNA sequence: TGTGCCAGCAGCTCCCGGGGGGGGAGCTCCTACGAGCAGTACTTC.